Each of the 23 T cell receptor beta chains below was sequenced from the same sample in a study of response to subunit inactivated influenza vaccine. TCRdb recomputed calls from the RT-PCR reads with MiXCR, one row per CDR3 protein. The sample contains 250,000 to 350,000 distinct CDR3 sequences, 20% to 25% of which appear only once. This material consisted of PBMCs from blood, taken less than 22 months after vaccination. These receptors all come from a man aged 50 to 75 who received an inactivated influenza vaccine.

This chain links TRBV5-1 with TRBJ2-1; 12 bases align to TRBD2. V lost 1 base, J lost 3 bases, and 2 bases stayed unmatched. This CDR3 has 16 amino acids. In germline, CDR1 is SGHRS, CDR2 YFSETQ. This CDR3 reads CASSLTSGRNYNEQFF. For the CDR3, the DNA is TGCGCCAGCAGCTTGACTAGCGGGAGGAACTACAATGAGCAGTTCTTC.

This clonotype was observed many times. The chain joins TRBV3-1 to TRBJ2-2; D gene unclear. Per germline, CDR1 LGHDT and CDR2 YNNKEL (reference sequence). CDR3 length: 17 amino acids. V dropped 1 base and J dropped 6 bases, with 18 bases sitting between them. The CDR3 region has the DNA TGTGCCAGCAGCCAAGTTCAACTTAGGTGGAGTCCCGGGGAGCTGTTTTTT. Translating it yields CASSQVQLRWSPGELFF. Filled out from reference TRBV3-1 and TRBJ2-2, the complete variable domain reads DTAVSQTPKYLVTQMGNDKSIKCEQNLGHDTMYWYKQDSKKFLKIMFSYNNKELIINETVPNRFSPKSPDKAHLNLHINSLELGDSAVYFCASSQVQLRWSPGELFFGEGSRLTVL.

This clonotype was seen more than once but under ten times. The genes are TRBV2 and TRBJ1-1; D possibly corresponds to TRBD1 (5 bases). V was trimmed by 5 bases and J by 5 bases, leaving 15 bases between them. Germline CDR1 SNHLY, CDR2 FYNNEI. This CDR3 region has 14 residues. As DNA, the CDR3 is TGTGCCAGCAGTACGCAGGGTTTAATAACTGAAGCTTTCTTT. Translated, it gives CASSTQGLITEAFF.

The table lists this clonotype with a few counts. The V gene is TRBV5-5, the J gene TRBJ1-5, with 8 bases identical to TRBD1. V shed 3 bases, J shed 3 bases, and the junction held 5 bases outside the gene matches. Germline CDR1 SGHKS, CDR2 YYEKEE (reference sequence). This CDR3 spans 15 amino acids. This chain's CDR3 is CASSSGTGDNQPQHF. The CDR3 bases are TGTGCCAGCAGCTCCGGGACAGGAGACAATCAGCCCCAGCATTTT.

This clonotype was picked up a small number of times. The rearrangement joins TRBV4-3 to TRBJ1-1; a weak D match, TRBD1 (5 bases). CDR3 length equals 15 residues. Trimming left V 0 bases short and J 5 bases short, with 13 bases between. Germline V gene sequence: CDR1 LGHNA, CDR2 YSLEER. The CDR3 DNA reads TGCGCCAGCAGCCAAGATGAGGGGAGGAGTACTGAAGCTTTCTTT. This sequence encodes CASSQDEGRSTEAFF.

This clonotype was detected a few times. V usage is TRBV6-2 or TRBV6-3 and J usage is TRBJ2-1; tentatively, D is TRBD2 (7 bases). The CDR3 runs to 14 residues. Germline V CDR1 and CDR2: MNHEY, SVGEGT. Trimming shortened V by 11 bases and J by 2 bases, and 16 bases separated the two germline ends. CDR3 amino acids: CASAWGGPYNEQFF. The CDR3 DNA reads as TGTGCCTCCGCCTGGGGGGGCCCCTACAATGAGCAGTTCTTC.

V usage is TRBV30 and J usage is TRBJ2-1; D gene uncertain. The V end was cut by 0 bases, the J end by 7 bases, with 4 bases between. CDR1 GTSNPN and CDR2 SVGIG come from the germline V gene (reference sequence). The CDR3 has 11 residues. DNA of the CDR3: TGTGCCTGGAGTGTACGGAATGAGCAGTTCTTC. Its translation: CAWSVRNEQFF.

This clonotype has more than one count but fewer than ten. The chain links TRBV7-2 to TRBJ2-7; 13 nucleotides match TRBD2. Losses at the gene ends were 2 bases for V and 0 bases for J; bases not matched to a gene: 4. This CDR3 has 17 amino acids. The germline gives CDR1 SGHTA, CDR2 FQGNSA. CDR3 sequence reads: CASSLSRTSGSSYEQYF. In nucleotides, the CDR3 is TGTGCCAGCAGCTTAAGCCGGACTAGCGGGAGCTCCTACGAGCAGTACTTC. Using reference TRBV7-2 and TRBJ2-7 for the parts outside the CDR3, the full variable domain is GAGVSQSPSNKVTEKGKDVELRCDPISGHTALYWYRQSLGQGLEFLIYFQGNSAPDKSGLPSDRFSAERTGGSVSTLTIQRTQQEDSAVYLCASSLSRTSGSSYEQYFGPGTRLTVT.

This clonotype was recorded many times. CDR3 in amino acids: CATRTGYSPLHF. CDR3 in DNA: TGTGCCACCCGGACAGGGTACTCACCCCTCCACTTT. This sequence joins TRBV27 and TRBJ1-6, with 8 bases lining up with TRBD1. V lost 10 bases, J lost 10 bases, and 6 bases stayed unmatched. The CDR3 contains 12 residues. From germline, CDR1 is MNHEY and CDR2 SMNVEV (reference sequence).

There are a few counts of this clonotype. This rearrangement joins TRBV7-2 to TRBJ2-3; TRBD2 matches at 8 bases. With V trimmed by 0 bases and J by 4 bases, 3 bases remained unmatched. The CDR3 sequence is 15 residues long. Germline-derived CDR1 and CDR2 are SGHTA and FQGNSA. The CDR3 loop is CASSLASGGPDTQYF. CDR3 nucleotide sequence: TGTGCCAGCAGCTTAGCGTCGGGGGGGCCAGATACGCAGTATTTT.

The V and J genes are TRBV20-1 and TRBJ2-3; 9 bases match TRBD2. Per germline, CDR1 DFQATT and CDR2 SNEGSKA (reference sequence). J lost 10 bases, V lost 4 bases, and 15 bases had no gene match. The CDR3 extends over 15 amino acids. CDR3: CSAILSGSAGGAQYF. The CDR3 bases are TGCAGTGCTATACTCAGTGGCTCAGCGGGGGGTGCGCAGTATTTT.

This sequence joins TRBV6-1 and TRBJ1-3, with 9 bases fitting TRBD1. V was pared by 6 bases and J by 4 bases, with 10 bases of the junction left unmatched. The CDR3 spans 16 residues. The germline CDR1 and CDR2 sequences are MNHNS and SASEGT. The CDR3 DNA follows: TGTGCCAGCAGCTCAGGACAGGGGTTAACGGGAAACACCATATATTTT. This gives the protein CASSSGQGLTGNTIYF.

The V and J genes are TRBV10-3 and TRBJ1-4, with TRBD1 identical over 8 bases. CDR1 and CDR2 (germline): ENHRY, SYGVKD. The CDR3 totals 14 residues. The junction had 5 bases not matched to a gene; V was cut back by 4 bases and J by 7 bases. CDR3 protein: CAISAAGGGEKLFF. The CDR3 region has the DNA TGTGCCATCAGTGCCGCAGGGGGCGGTGAAAAACTGTTTTTT.

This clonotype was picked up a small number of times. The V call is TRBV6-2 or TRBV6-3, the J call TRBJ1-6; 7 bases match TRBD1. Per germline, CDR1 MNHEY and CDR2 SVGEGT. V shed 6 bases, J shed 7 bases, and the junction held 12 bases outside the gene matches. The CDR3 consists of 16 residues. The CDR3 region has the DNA TGTGCCAGCAGGCCCGGGGCCAGGGGGATCAATTCACCCCTCCACTTT. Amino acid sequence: CASRPGARGINSPLHF.

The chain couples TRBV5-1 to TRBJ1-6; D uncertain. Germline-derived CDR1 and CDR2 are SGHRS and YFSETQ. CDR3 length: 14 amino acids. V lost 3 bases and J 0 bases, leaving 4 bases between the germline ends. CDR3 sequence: CASSSYSYNSPLHF. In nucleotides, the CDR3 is TGCGCCAGCAGCTCGTACTCCTATAATTCACCCCTCCACTTT.

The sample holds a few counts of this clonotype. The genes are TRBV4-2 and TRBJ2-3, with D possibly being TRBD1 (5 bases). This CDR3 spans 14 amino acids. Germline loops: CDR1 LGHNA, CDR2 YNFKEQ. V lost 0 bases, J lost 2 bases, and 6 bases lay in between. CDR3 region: CASSQEGATDTQYF. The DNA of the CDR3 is TGTGCCAGCAGCCAAGAAGGGGCCACAGATACGCAGTATTTT.

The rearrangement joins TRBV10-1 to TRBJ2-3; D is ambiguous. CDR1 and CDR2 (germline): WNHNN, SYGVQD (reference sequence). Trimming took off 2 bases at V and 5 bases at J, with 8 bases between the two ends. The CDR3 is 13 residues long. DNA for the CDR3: TGCGCCAGCAGTGAGGATGGACGAGATACGCAGTATTTT. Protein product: CASSEDGRDTQYF.

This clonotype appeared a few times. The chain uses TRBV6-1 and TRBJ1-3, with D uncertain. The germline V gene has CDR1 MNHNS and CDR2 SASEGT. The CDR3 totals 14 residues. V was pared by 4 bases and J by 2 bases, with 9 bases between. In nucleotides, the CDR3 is TGTGCCAGCAGTGGCGCGTCGCCTGGAAACACCATATATTTT. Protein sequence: CASSGASPGNTIYF.

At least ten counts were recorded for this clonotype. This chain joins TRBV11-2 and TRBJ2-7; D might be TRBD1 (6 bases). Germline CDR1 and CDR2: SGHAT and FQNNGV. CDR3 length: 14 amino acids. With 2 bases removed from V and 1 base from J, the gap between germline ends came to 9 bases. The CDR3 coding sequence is TGTGCCAGCAGCTTATACCAGGGGTCCTACGAGCAGTACTTC. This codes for CASSLYQGSYEQYF.

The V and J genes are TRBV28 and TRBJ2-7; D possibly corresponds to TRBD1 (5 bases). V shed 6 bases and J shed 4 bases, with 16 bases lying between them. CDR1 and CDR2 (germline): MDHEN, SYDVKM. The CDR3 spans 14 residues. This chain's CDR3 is CASSSTPQGYEQYF. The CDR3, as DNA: TGTGCCAGCAGCTCTACGCCCCAGGGATACGAGCAGTACTTC.

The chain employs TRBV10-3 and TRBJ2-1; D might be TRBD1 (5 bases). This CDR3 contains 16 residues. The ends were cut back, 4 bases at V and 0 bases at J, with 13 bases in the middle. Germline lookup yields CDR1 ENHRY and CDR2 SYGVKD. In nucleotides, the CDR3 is TGTGCCATCAGTGGATATACAGGAAACTCCTACAATGAGCAGTTCTTC. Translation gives CAISGYTGNSYNEQFF.

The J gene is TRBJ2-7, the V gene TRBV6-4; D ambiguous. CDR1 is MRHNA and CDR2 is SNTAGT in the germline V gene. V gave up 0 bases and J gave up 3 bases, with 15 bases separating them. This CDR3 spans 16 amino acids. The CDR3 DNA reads TGTGCCAGCAGTGACTCGAGGATAGGCAGGCTCTACGAGCAGTACTTC. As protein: CASSDSRIGRLYEQYF.

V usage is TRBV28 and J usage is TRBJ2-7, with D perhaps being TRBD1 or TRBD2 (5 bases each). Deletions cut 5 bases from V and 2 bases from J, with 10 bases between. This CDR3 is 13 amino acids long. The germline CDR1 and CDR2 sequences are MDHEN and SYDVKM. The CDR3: CASSTGRTYEQYF. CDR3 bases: TGTGCCAGCAGTACGGGACGCACCTACGAGCAGTACTTC.